This T cell receptor beta chain was retrieved from a study of T-cell reconstitution after alpha-beta-depleted transplantation in children. Germline V gene lookup returns CDR1 SEHNR and CDR2 FQNEAQ (reference sequence). CDR3 size: 13 residues. TCRbeta library construction was performed incorporating unique molecular identifiers. MiXCR was run by TCRdb on the PCR reads, yielding one entry per CDR3 protein. The top ten hold over 5.5% of the sample, which has 490,000 or so distinct CDR3 sequences, 12% seen once. The genes are TRBV7-9 and TRBJ2-1; perhaps TRBD1 as D (5 bases). The sample in question was PBMCs from the stem cell graft donor, obtained from the stem cell graft. The TCR sequence derives from a human donor who donated a stem cell graft to a child with combined immunodeficiency. CDR3 residues: CETGSRVGDEQFF. The CDR3 region has the DNA TGTGAAACGGGCAGCAGGGTGGGCGATGAGCAGTTCTTC.